This T cell receptor (beta chain) was retrieved from a study of cytomegalovirus exposure and HLA in healthy donors. The PCR was carried out with 60 Vbeta primers and 13 Jbeta primers. Clones were sequenced by immunoSEQ multiplex PCR, and TCRdb holds only the in-frame ones, with some missing. Here the sample spans approximately 170,000 clones, roughly 65% being singletons. CDR3 size: 15 residues. Germline CDR1 reads MNHNS; CDR2 reads SASEGT. V shed 5 bases and J shed 5 bases, with 18 bases lying between them. The clonotype originates from a young man in good health and CMV-seropositive. The sample taken for sequencing was PBMCs. V and J are TRBV6-1 and TRBJ1-1, with D uncertain. In nucleotides, the CDR3 is TGTGCCAGCAGTTCTCCGGGGTATTATACGACTGAAGCTTTCTTT. Translating gives CASSSPGYYTTEAFF.